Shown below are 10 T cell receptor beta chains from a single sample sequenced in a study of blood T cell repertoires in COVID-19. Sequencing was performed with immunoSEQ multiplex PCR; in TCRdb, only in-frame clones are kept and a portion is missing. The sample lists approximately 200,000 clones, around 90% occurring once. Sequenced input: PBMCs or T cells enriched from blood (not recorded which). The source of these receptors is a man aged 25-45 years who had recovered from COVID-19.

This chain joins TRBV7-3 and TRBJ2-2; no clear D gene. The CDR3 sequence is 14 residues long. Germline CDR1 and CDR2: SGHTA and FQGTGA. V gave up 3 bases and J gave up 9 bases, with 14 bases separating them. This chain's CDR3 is CASSFATQTRELFF. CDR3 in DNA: TGTGCCAGCAGCTTTGCGACTCAGACGCGGGAGCTGTTTTTT. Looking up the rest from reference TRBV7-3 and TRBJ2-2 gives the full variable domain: GAGVSQTPSNKVTEKGKYVELRCDPISGHTALYWYRQSLGQGPEFLIYFQGTGAADDSGLPNDRFFAVRPEGSVSTLKIQRTERGDSAVYLCASSFATQTRELFFGEGSRLTVL.

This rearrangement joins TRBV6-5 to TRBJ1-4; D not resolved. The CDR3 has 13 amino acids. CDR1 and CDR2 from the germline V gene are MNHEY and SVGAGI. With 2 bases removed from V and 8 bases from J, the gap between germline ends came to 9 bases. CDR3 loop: CASSYDGREKLFF. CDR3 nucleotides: TGTGCCAGCAGTTACGACGGCAGGGAAAAACTGTTTTTT.

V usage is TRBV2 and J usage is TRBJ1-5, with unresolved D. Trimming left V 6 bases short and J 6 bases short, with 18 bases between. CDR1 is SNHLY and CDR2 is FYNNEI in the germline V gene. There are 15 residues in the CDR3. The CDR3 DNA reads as TGTGCCAGCAGAAGAGACCCGGCGGGGAGTCAGCCCCAGCATTTT. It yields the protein CASRRDPAGSQPQHF. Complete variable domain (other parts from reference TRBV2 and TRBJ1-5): EPEVTQTPSHQVTQMGQEVILRCVPISNHLYFYWYRQILGQKVEFLVSFYNNEISEKSEIFDDQFSVERPDGSNFTLKIRSTKLEDSAMYFCASRRDPAGSQPQHFGDGTRLSIL.

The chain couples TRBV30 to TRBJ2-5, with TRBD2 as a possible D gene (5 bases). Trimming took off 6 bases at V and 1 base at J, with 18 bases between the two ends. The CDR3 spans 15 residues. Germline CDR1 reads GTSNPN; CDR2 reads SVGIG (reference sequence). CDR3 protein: CACILRSGPQETQYF. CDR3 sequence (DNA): TGTGCCTGCATCCTCCGGAGCGGTCCCCAAGAGACCCAGTACTTC.

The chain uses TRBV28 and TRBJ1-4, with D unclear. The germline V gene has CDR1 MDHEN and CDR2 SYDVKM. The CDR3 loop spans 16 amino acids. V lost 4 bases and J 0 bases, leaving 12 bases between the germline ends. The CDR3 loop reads CASSSLESATNEKLFF. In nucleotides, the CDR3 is TGTGCCAGCAGTTCCCTCGAGTCTGCAACTAATGAAAAACTGTTTTTT.

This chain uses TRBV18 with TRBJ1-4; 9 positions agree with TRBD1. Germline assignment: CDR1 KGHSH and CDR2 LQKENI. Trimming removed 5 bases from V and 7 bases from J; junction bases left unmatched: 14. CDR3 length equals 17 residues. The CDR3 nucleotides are TGTGCCAGCTCATCCACAAAAACCGGGACAGGGTTTGAAAAACTGTTTTTT. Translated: CASSSTKTGTGFEKLFF.

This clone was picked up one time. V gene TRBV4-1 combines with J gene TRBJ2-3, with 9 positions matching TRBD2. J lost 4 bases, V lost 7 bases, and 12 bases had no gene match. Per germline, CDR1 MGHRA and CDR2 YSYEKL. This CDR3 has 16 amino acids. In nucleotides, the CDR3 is TGCGCCAGCAAGTCGGGTGGGCTAGCGGGGCCAGATACGCAGTATTTT. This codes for CASKSGGLAGPDTQYF.

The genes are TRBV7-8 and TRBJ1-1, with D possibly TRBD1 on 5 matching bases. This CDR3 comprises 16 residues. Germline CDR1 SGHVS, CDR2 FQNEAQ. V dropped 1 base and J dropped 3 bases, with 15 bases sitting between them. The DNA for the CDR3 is TGTGCCAGCAGCTTAGGGGGGAGGGGATGGGACACTGAAGCTTTCTTT. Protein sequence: CASSLGGRGWDTEAFF. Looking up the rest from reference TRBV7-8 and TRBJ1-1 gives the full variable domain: GAGVSQSPRYKVAKRGQDVALRCDPISGHVSLFWYQQALGQGPEFLTYFQNEAQLDKSGLPSDRFFAERPEGSVSTLKIQRTQQEDSAVYLCASSLGGRGWDTEAFFGQGTRLTVV.

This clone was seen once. The CDR3 loop is CASSRGLAGGTDTQYF. In nucleotides, the CDR3 is TGCGCCAGCAGCCGAGGACTAGCGGGGGGCACAGATACGCAGTATTTT. V is TRBV4-1 and J is TRBJ2-3, with TRBD2 identical over 13 bases. The germline CDR1 and CDR2 sequences are MGHRA and YSYEKL. The CDR3 runs to 16 residues. V lost 4 bases, J lost 1 base, and 2 bases stayed unmatched.

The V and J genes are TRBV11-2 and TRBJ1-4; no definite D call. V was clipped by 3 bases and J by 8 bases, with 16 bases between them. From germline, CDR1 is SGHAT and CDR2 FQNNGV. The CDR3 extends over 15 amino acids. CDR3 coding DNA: TGTGCCAGCAGCTTGAGCCTACCCCCCGAGGAAAAACTGTTTTTT. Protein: CASSLSLPPEEKLFF.